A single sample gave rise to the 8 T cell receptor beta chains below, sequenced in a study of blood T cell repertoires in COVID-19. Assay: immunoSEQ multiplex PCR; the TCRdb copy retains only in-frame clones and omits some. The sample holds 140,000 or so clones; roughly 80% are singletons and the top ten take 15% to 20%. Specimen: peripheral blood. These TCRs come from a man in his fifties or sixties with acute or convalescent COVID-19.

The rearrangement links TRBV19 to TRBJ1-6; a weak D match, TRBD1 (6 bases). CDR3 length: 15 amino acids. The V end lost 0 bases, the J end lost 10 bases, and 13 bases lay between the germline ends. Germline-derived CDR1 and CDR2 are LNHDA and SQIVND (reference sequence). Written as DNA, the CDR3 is TGTGCCAGTAGTATAGATCAGGGGAAAGGATCACCCCTCCACTTT. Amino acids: CASSIDQGKGSPLHF. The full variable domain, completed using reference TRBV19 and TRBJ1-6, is DGGITQSPKYLFRKEGQNVTLSCEQNLNHDAMYWYRQDPGQGLRLIYYSQIVNDFQKGDIAEGYSVSREKKESFPLTVTSAQKNPTAFYLCASSIDQGKGSPLHFGNGTRLTVT.

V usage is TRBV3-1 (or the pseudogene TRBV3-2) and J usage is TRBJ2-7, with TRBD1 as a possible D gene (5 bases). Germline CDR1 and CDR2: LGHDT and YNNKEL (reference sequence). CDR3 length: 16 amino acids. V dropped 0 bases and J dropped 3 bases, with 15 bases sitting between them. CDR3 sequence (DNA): TGTGCCAGCAGCCAAGAAGGCCTCAGGGCGGTCTACGAGCAGTACTTC. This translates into CASSQEGLRAVYEQYF.

CDR3 bases: TGTGCCTGGAGATACAGGGGTAGGGACACTGAAGCTTTCTTT. Translation: CAWRYRGRDTEAFF. V gene TRBV30 combines with J gene TRBJ1-1, with 7 bases matching TRBD1. Unmatched junction bases numbered 7, after V lost 3 bases and J lost 3 bases. Germline V CDR1 and CDR2: GTSNPN, SVGIG (reference sequence). This CDR3 region has 14 residues.

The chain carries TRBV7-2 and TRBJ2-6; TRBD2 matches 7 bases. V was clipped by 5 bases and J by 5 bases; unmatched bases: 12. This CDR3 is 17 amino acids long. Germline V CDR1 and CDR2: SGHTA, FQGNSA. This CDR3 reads CASSRAGEGGWANVLTF. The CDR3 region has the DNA TGTGCCAGCAGCAGGGCCGGGGAGGGAGGCTGGGCCAACGTCCTGACTTTC.

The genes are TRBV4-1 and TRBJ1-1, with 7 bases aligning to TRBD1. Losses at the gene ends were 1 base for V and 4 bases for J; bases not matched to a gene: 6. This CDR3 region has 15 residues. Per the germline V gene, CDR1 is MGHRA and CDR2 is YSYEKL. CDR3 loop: CASSQVDRALTEAFF. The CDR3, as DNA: TGCGCCAGCAGCCAAGTAGACAGGGCTCTCACTGAAGCTTTCTTT.

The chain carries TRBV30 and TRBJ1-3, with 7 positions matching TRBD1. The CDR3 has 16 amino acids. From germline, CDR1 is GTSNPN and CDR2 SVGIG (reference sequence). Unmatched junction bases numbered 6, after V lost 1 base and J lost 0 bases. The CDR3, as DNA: TGTGCCTGGAGTGCCCTCGGGACAGCCTCTGGAAACACCATATATTTT. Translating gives CAWSALGTASGNTIYF.

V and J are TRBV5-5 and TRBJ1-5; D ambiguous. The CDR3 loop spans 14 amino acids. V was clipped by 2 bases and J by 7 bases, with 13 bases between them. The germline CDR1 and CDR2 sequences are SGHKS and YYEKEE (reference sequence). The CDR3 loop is CASSLYSARQPQHF. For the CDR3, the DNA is TGTGCCAGCAGCTTATACTCCGCGCGGCAGCCCCAGCATTTT.

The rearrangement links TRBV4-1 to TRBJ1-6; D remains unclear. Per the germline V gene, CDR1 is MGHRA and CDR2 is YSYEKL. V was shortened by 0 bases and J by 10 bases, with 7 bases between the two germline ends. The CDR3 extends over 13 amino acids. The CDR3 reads CASSQDQESPLHF. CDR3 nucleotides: TGCGCCAGCAGCCAAGATCAAGAGTCACCCCTCCACTTT.